Listed below are T cell receptor beta chains from one sample, sequenced in a study of blood T cell repertoires in COVID-19. The data were produced by immunoSEQ multiplex PCR, yet TCRdb's version contains in-frame clones alone and is incomplete. The table records 180,000 or so clones, approximately 80% of them present only once. The sample comprised PBMCs or T cells enriched from blood (not recorded which). Receptor source: an older woman who had recovered from COVID-19. Each CDR3 is given with its conserved first and last residue. Each record gives: clone size, V gene, J gene, D gene, CDR3 protein, CDR3 DNA. The D gene is left open where the match is weak. Rows give clone size only sometimes, using once, few, many, or a class for an expanded clone.

size: .; V: TRBV5-1; J: TRBJ1-1; D: .; CDR3: CASSLGDIYTEAFF; DNA: TGCGCCAGCAGCTTGGGGGACATTTACACTGAAGCTTTCTTT
size: .; V: TRBV5-1; J: TRBJ2-5; D: .; CDR3: CASSLAGAVQETQYF; DNA: TGCGCCAGCAGCTTGGCGGGAGCAGTCCAAGAGACCCAGTACTTC
size: .; V: TRBV5-1; J: TRBJ1-2; D: .; CDR3: CASSLDATGSNYGYTF; DNA: TGCGCCAGCAGCTTGGATGCTACAGGAAGTAACTATGGCTACACCTTC
size: many; V: TRBV27; J: TRBJ2-4; D: TRBD1; CDR3: CASSLSLEQGAGGGNIQYF; DNA: TGTGCCAGCAGTTTATCACTTGAACAGGGGGCTGGTGGGGGAAACATTCAGTACTTC
size: .; V: TRBV19; J: TRBJ1-2; D: .; CDR3: CASSRGRDTSNYGYTF; DNA: TGTGCCAGTAGCCGTGGCAGGGACACGTCTAACTATGGCTACACCTTC
size: .; V: TRBV7-2; J: TRBJ2-1; D: TRBD2; CDR3: CASSSGLDTNEQFF; DNA: TGTGCCAGCAGCTCGGGACTAGATACCAATGAGCAGTTCTTC
size: once; V: TRBV18; J: TRBJ2-7; D: .; CDR3: CASSPGAGVPTYEQYF; DNA: TGTGCCAGCTCACCGGGGGCGGGAGTCCCTACCTACGAGCAGTACTTC
size: .; V: TRBV7-2; J: TRBJ1-2; D: .; CDR3: CASSLSLRGSNYGYTF; DNA: TGTGCCAGCAGCCTATCATTGCGGGGTTCAAACTATGGCTACACCTTC
size: once; V: TRBV30; J: TRBJ1-3; D: .; CDR3: CAWREPPRDTIYF; DNA: TGTGCCTGGAGAGAACCCCCTCGGGACACCATATATTTT
size: few; V: TRBV5-6; J: TRBJ2-1; D: TRBD2; CDR3: CASSRPRGGRRGEQFF; DNA: TGTGCCAGCAGCCGCCCTCGGGGGGGCCGGAGGGGTGAGCAGTTCTTC
size: .; V: TRBV9; J: TRBJ2-5; D: TRBD1; CDR3: CASSKTGGLQETQYF; DNA: TGTGCCAGCAGTAAGACAGGGGGACTACAAGAGACCCAGTACTTC
size: .; V: TRBV19; J: TRBJ1-1; D: .; CDR3: CASNFRDSRAFF; DNA: TGTGCCAGTAACTTCCGCGACAGTCGTGCTTTCTTT
size: .; V: TRBV27; J: TRBJ2-2; D: .; CDR3: CASAPGVGDTGELFF; DNA: TGTGCCAGCGCCCCGGGGGTAGGAGACACCGGGGAGCTGTTTTTT
size: .; V: TRBV15; J: TRBJ1-2; D: TRBD1; CDR3: CATSSDRERGYTF; DNA: TGTGCCACCAGCAGCGACAGGGAAAGAGGCTACACCTTC
size: .; V: TRBV6-1; J: TRBJ1-2; D: .; CDR3: CASSEEVIGEGGYGYTF; DNA: TGTGCCAGCAGTGAAGAGGTTATAGGGGAGGGGGGCTATGGCTACACCTTC
size: .; V: TRBV18; J: TRBJ1-3; D: TRBD1; CDR3: CASSPAWTGTGNTIYF; DNA: TGTGCCAGCTCACCAGCGTGGACAGGGACTGGAAACACCATATATTTT
size: .; V: TRBV6-5; J: TRBJ1-4; D: TRBD1; CDR3: CASIFTGGKGEKLFF; DNA: TGTGCCAGCATATTCACAGGGGGCAAGGGTGAAAAACTGTTTTTT
size: .; V: TRBV6-5; J: TRBJ2-2; D: .; CDR3: CASSYDRSYTGELFF; DNA: TGTGCCAGCAGTTACGACAGGTCTTACACCGGGGAGCTGTTTTTT
size: .; V: TRBV11-1; J: TRBJ2-7; D: .; CDR3: CASSLGDEQYF; DNA: TGTGCCAGCAGCTTAGGAGACGAGCAGTACTTC
size: .; V: TRBV28; J: TRBJ1-2; D: .; CDR3: CASSNGQNYGYTF; DNA: TGTGCCAGCAGCAACGGACAGAACTATGGCTACACCTTC
size: .; V: TRBV19; J: TRBJ1-1; D: .; CDR3: CASRTSRNTEAFF; DNA: TGTGCCAGTCGGACATCCCGGAACACTGAAGCTTTCTTT
size: .; V: TRBV4-2; J: TRBJ1-1; D: .; CDR3: CASSQGPSNTEAFF; DNA: TGTGCCAGCAGCCAAGGTCCATCGAACACTGAAGCTTTCTTT
size: few; V: TRBV11-3; J: TRBJ1-3; D: .; CDR3: CASSLVWTEPYLNTIYF; DNA: TGTGCCAGCAGCTTAGTCTGGACAGAACCCTACCTAAACACCATATATTTT
size: .; V: TRBV7-8; J: TRBJ2-3; D: TRBD2; CDR3: CASSLGLTSGTWDTDTQYF; DNA: TGTGCCAGCAGCCTAGGGCTCACTAGCGGGACTTGGGACACAGATACGCAGTATTTT
size: once; V: TRBV7-9; J: TRBJ1-3; D: TRBD1; CDR3: CASSLGDRINSGNTIYF; DNA: TGTGCCAGCAGCTTAGGGGACAGGATCAACTCTGGAAACACCATATATTTT
size: .; V: TRBV28; J: TRBJ1-1; D: .; CDR3: CASSFPGRGRSEAFF; DNA: TGTGCCAGCAGTTTTCCAGGGAGGGGCAGGTCTGAAGCTTTCTTT
size: .; V: TRBV3-1/TRBV3-2; J: TRBJ2-2; D: .; CDR3: CAAQGSNGPGELFF; DNA: TGTGCCGCTCAGGGGAGTAACGGCCCCGGGGAGCTGTTTTTT
size: .; V: TRBV27; J: TRBJ1-5; D: .; CDR3: CASSSFEPQHF; DNA: TGTGCCAGCAGTTCCTTTGAGCCCCAGCATTTT
size: .; V: TRBV30; J: TRBJ2-7; D: .; CDR3: CAWSVRRDEQYF; DNA: TGTGCCTGGAGTGTACGCAGGGACGAGCAGTACTTC
size: .; V: TRBV10-2; J: TRBJ1-6; D: TRBD1; CDR3: CASSPGGLSPLHF; DNA: TGCGCCAGCAGTCCAGGGGGTCTCTCACCCCTCCACTTT
size: .; V: TRBV5-1; J: TRBJ2-7; D: TRBD2; CDR3: CASSLAASGSSYEQYF; DNA: TGCGCCAGCAGCCTGGCGGCTAGCGGGAGCTCCTACGAGCAGTACTTC
size: .; V: TRBV5-1; J: TRBJ1-1; D: .; CDR3: CASSLQAPGGDTEAFF; DNA: TGCGCCAGCAGCTTACAGGCGCCCGGGGGGGACACTGAAGCTTTCTTT
size: .; V: TRBV7-2; J: TRBJ2-3; D: TRBD2; CDR3: CASSISAGEWDTQYF; DNA: TGTGCCAGCAGCATTTCAGCGGGGGAGTGGGATACGCAGTATTTT
size: .; V: TRBV6-5; J: TRBJ1-1; D: .; CDR3: CASSSTGSFSEAFF; DNA: TGTGCCAGCAGTTCGACAGGATCCTTCTCTGAAGCTTTCTTT
size: .; V: TRBV4-1; J: TRBJ2-2; D: .; CDR3: CASSQDKGQSSGELFF; DNA: TGCGCCAGCAGCCAAGATAAGGGGCAGTCAAGTGGGGAGCTGTTTTTT
size: .; V: TRBV6-1; J: TRBJ1-1; D: .; CDR3: CASSEVAEGGTEAFF; DNA: TGTGCCAGCAGTGAAGTGGCAGAAGGAGGCACTGAAGCTTTCTTT
size: few; V: TRBV4-2; J: TRBJ2-2; D: TRBD2; CDR3: CASSQVLLAMNTGELFF; DNA: TGTGCCAGCAGCCAAGTCCTACTAGCGATGAACACCGGGGAGCTGTTTTTT
size: .; V: TRBV5-1; J: TRBJ2-3; D: .; CDR3: CASRPWRSTTDTQYF; DNA: TGCGCCAGCAGGCCCTGGCGGTCGACCACAGATACGCAGTATTTT
size: .; V: TRBV5-1; J: TRBJ1-1; D: .; CDR3: CASSSGWGTEAFF; DNA: TGCGCCAGCAGTTCAGGGTGGGGCACTGAAGCTTTCTTT
size: .; V: TRBV7-7; J: TRBJ2-6; D: .; CDR3: CASSQDSSGANVLTF; DNA: TGTGCTAGCAGCCAGGACAGCTCTGGGGCCAACGTCCTGACTTTC
size: .; V: TRBV11-1; J: TRBJ2-5; D: .; CDR3: CASSFQGQGETQYF; DNA: TGTGCCAGCAGCTTTCAGGGGCAGGGAGAGACCCAGTACTTC
size: .; V: TRBV30; J: TRBJ2-1; D: TRBD1; CDR3: CAWRRDSSYNEQFF; DNA: TGTGCCTGGAGGAGGGACAGCTCCTACAATGAGCAGTTCTTC
size: .; V: TRBV25-1; J: TRBJ2-7; D: TRBD1; CDR3: CASSYGGQGGSYEQYF; DNA: TGTGCCAGCAGTTACGGAGGACAGGGGGGTTCCTACGAGCAGTACTTC
size: once; V: TRBV10-1; J: TRBJ1-1; D: .; CDR3: CASTPVNTEAFF; DNA: TGCGCCAGCACTCCAGTGAACACTGAAGCTTTCTTT
size: .; V: TRBV29-1; J: TRBJ2-7; D: .; CDR3: CSTSAARDYEQYF; DNA: TGCAGCACCTCGGCGGCCAGGGACTACGAGCAGTACTTC
size: .; V: TRBV12-3/TRBV12-4; J: TRBJ1-5; D: TRBD1; CDR3: CASSGDRAQPQHF; DNA: TGTGCCAGCAGTGGGGACAGGGCTCAGCCCCAGCATTTT
size: .; V: TRBV28; J: TRBJ1-5; D: .; CDR3: CASSQLNQPQHF; DNA: TGTGCCAGCAGTCAGTTAAATCAGCCCCAGCATTTT
size: .; V: TRBV11-3; J: TRBJ1-5; D: TRBD1; CDR3: CASSTWTGMGQPQHF; DNA: TGTGCCAGCAGCACTTGGACAGGGATGGGTCAGCCCCAGCATTTT
size: .; V: TRBV4-1; J: TRBJ1-1; D: .; CDR3: CASSKTQGNAEAFF; DNA: TGCGCCAGCAGCAAGACGCAGGGGAATGCTGAAGCTTTCTTT
size: few; V: TRBV18; J: TRBJ2-1; D: TRBD1; CDR3: CASSLGQAREQFF; DNA: TGTGCCAGCTCATTGGGACAGGCTCGGGAGCAGTTCTTC
size: .; V: TRBV25-1; J: TRBJ1-1; D: .; CDR3: CASSESGRGAAFF; DNA: TGTGCCAGCAGTGAATCGGGCAGGGGAGCCGCTTTCTTT
size: .; V: TRBV6-5; J: TRBJ1-2; D: .; CDR3: CASSFTGHGYTF; DNA: TGTGCCAGCAGCTTCACAGGGCATGGCTACACCTTC
size: .; V: TRBV5-1; J: TRBJ2-1; D: TRBD2; CDR3: CASSPGTSGGPALFLNEQFF; DNA: TGCGCCAGCAGCCCGGGGACTAGCGGGGGGCCTGCACTTTTTTTAAATGAGCAGTTCTTC
size: .; V: TRBV11-2; J: TRBJ1-2; D: .; CDR3: CASSLAQNYGYTF; DNA: TGTGCCAGCAGCTTAGCACAGAACTATGGCTACACCTTC
size: .; V: TRBV5-1; J: TRBJ1-1; D: .; CDR3: CASSPGGSMNTEAFF; DNA: TGCGCCAGCAGCCCCGGGGGTTCCATGAACACTGAAGCTTTCTTT
size: .; V: TRBV7-9; J: TRBJ2-5; D: TRBD1; CDR3: CASSGPGQGETQYF; DNA: TGTGCCAGCAGCGGTCCGGGACAGGGGGAGACCCAGTACTTC
size: .; V: TRBV4-1; J: TRBJ1-2; D: .; CDR3: CASSEVGRANYGYTF; DNA: TGCGCCAGCAGCGAAGTGGGGAGAGCTAACTATGGCTACACCTTC
size: .; V: TRBV6-4; J: TRBJ2-7; D: .; CDR3: CASSVESGATYEQYF; DNA: TGTGCCAGCAGTGTTGAAAGCGGTGCGACCTACGAGCAGTACTTC
size: .; V: TRBV18; J: TRBJ2-7; D: .; CDR3: CASSPIQGPYEQYF; DNA: TGTGCCAGCTCACCAATACAGGGCCCCTACGAGCAGTACTTC